These 11 T cell receptor beta chains came from one sample sequenced in a study of T cell changes during pregnancy in multiple sclerosis. TCRdb keeps only in-frame clones here, not all; method: immunoSEQ multiplex PCR. Among 36,000 or so clones listed, 88% were seen once. The sequencing here drew on CD4+ T cells from peripheral blood mononuclear cells, taken in the first trimester of pregnancy. The receptors originated from a female donor with multiple sclerosis, enrolled in a pregnancy study.

The rearrangement links TRBV5-4 to TRBJ2-7, with 9 bases lining up with TRBD2. This CDR3 is built from 16 residues. Looked up from germline, CDR1 is SGHNT and CDR2 is YYREEE (reference sequence). J lost 5 bases, V lost 2 bases, and 11 bases had no gene match. The CDR3 here is CASSFFGVAGAHEQYF. Written as DNA, the CDR3 is TGTGCCAGCAGCTTCTTCGGGGTAGCGGGAGCCCACGAGCAGTACTTC.

The chain carries TRBV5-4 and TRBJ2-2; D may be TRBD2 (5 bases). The germline gives CDR1 SGHNT, CDR2 YYREEE (reference sequence). The CDR3 has 15 amino acids. The ends were cut back, 0 bases at V and 6 bases at J, with 12 bases in the middle. Here the CDR3 reads CASSLAELGAGELFF. CDR3 nucleotide sequence: TGTGCCAGCAGCTTGGCGGAGTTGGGAGCCGGGGAGCTGTTTTTT. The variable domain in full, completed from reference TRBV5-4 and TRBJ2-2, reads ETGVTQSPTHLIKTRGQQVTLRCSSQSGHNTVSWYQQALGQGPQFIFQYYREEENGRGNFPPRFSGLQFPNYSSELNVNALELDDSALYLCASSLAELGAGELFFGEGSRLTVL.

The chain employs TRBV6-5 and TRBJ1-1; possibly TRBD1 for D (5 bases). Per germline, CDR1 MNHEY and CDR2 SVGAGI. This CDR3 has 14 amino acids. V was cut by 2 bases and J by 3 bases, with 10 bases left in between. This CDR3 reads CASSYAEGDTEAFF. CDR3 bases: TGTGCCAGCAGTTACGCGGAAGGGGACACTGAAGCTTTCTTT.

The chain employs TRBV7-2 and TRBJ2-2; 9 bases match TRBD2. Trimming took 1 base from V and 9 from J; bases not matched to a gene: 3. The CDR3 is 14 residues long. The germline CDR1 and CDR2 sequences are SGHTA and FQGNSA. The CDR3 loop reads CASSLGRGGRELFF. CDR3 bases: TGTGCCAGCAGCTTAGGGCGGGGGGGCCGGGAGCTGTTTTTT.

The chain links TRBV6-5 to TRBJ2-7, with 10 positions matching TRBD2. This CDR3 region has 14 residues. V shed 2 bases and J 4 bases; nucleotides not matched to a gene: 2. Germline CDR1 and CDR2: MNHEY and SVGAGI. This CDR3 is CASSYRTSGYEQYF. Written as DNA, the CDR3 is TGTGCCAGCAGTTACCGGACTAGCGGATACGAGCAGTACTTC.

The chain combines TRBV5-1 with TRBJ2-2; TRBD2 matches at 8 bases. The junction had 2 bases not matched to a gene; V was cut back by 7 bases and J by 0 bases. There are 14 residues in the CDR3. Germline V CDR1 and CDR2: SGHRS, YFSETQ. The DNA for the CDR3 is TGCGCCAGCGGTAGCGGGACGAACACCGGGGAGCTGTTTTTT. It yields the protein CASGSGTNTGELFF.

J is TRBJ2-5 and V is TRBV2; 8 nucleotides align to TRBD2. Germline V lookup: CDR1 SNHLY, CDR2 FYNNEI. J gave up 0 bases and V 7 bases, and 10 bases lay outside the gene matches. CDR3 length equals 16 residues. CDR3 protein: CASKERTSGYQETQYF. The CDR3, as DNA: TGTGCCAGCAAGGAAAGAACTAGCGGATACCAAGAGACCCAGTACTTC.

The chain combines TRBV7-9 with TRBJ1-1, with 8 bases lining up with TRBD1. Per germline, CDR1 SEHNR and CDR2 FQNEAQ (reference sequence). J gave up 3 bases and V 5 bases, and 8 bases lay outside the gene matches. This CDR3 has 15 amino acids. CDR3 bases: TGTGCCAGCAGCCTCAGACAGGGGACTGACACTGAAGCTTTCTTT. Protein: CASSLRQGTDTEAFF.

There are a few counts of this clone. The CDR3 sequence: CASSPTGETQYF. The CDR3 DNA is TGCGCCAGCAGTCCGACAGGGGAGACCCAGTACTTC. The chain employs TRBV10-2 and TRBJ2-5; TRBD1 matches 7 bases. CDR3 length: 12 residues. Germline assignment: CDR1 WSHSY and CDR2 SAAADI. V lost 5 bases and J lost 5; bases outside the gene matches: 2.

The chain combines TRBV5-6 with TRBJ2-1; 10 nucleotides agree with TRBD2. The CDR3 sequence is 16 residues long. Per germline, CDR1 SGHDT and CDR2 YYEEEE. V trimming: 4 bases; J trimming: 7 bases; junction bases outside the gene matches: 11. The DNA for the CDR3 is TGTGCCAGCAGCCCGGGCCTAGCGGGAGTTTTTAATGAGCAGTTCTTC. Translating it yields CASSPGLAGVFNEQFF.

The chain couples TRBV6-1 to TRBJ2-7; D is unclear. The CDR3 is 11 amino acids. Germline V gene sequence: CDR1 MNHNS, CDR2 SASEGT. V was clipped by 4 bases and J by 4 bases, with 5 bases between them. CDR3 sequence reads: CASSGPYEQYF. The CDR3 DNA reads TGTGCCAGCAGTGGGCCTTACGAGCAGTACTTC.